Presented here are 15 T cell receptor beta chains from one specimen sequenced in a study of beta chain features in type 1 diabetes. Expressed TCRB transcripts were sequenced because the isolated RNA had all been reverse transcribed beforehand. Assay: immunoSEQ multiplex PCR; the TCRdb copy retains only in-frame clones and omits some. Seen here are 200,000 to 250,000 clones, roughly 30% observed once, and the top ten hold roughly 4%. Material: central memory CD4+ T cells from blood. The receptors here all came from a man aged 30 to 39 in good health.

The genes are TRBV30 and TRBJ1-1, with 7 bases lining up with TRBD1. Trimming cost V 2 bases and J 9 bases; bases outside gene matches: 6. The germline gives CDR1 GTSNPN, CDR2 SVGIG (reference sequence). This CDR3 is 12 amino acids long. DNA for the CDR3: TGTGCCTGGAGTCCCGACAGGGTGAAAGCTTTCTTT. Translating it yields CAWSPDRVKAFF.

In its sample, this clone was seen a few times. This chain links TRBV7-2 with TRBJ2-2; D may be TRBD1 (6 bases). CDR3 length: 14 residues. Germline loops: CDR1 SGHTA, CDR2 FQGNSA. Trimming cost V 8 bases and J 1 base, with 11 bases left between them. The CDR3 is CASGRGENTGELFF. The DNA for the CDR3 is TGTGCCAGCGGCAGGGGAGAGAACACCGGGGAGCTGTTTTTT.

The V and J genes are TRBV20-1 and TRBJ2-3; D not resolved. The CDR3 loop spans 10 amino acids. The V end was cut by 7 bases, the J end by 9 bases, with 11 bases between. CDR1 DFQATT and CDR2 SNEGSKA come from the germline V gene (reference sequence). This CDR3 reads CSVSRETQYF. The CDR3 DNA reads TGCAGTGTCAGTCGAGAGACGCAGTATTTT.

This rearrangement joins TRBV7-8 to TRBJ1-1; D call uncertain. The V gene's germline CDR1 is SGHVS and CDR2 FQNEAQ. Trimming pared 0 bases from V and 5 bases from J, leaving 10 bases between. The CDR3 has 14 residues. CDR3 residues: CASSLARARTEAFF. The CDR3 DNA follows: TGTGCCAGCAGCTTAGCTCGGGCCCGAACTGAAGCTTTCTTT.

This clone was recorded only once. A read error is possible here, since a much larger clone lies one base away. The chain recombines TRBV7-6 with TRBJ2-3; D remains unclear. Germline V CDR1 and CDR2: SGHVS, FNYEAQ. Trimming pared 4 bases from V and 2 bases from J, leaving 4 bases between. The CDR3 totals 12 residues. CDR3: CASSSNTDTQYF. DNA of the CDR3: TGTGCCAGCAGCTCCAACACAGATACGCAGTATTTT.

The chain recombines TRBV27 with TRBJ2-7; 7 bases agree with TRBD1. Germline assignment: CDR1 MNHEY and CDR2 SMNVEV (reference sequence). The CDR3 spans 15 residues. The junction had 12 bases not matched to a gene; V was cut back by 3 bases and J by 7 bases. The CDR3 protein is CASSFTGDPPGEQYF. The CDR3 region has the DNA TGTGCCAGCAGTTTCACAGGGGACCCCCCGGGGGAGCAGTACTTC.

A few counts support this clone. The rearrangement joins TRBV2 to TRBJ2-1; perhaps TRBD2 as D (5 bases). Germline V gene data show CDR1 as SNHLY and CDR2 as FYNNEI. The V and J ends lost 4 bases and 5 bases respectively, with 9 bases between them. The CDR3 contains 13 residues. The CDR3 DNA sequence: TGTGCCAGCAGTGGGAGGTTGGACAATGAGCAGTTCTTC. This codes for CASSGRLDNEQFF.

V gene TRBV5-1 combines with J gene TRBJ2-7, with TRBD2 identical over 12 bases. The CDR3 is made up of 15 amino acids. With V trimmed by 4 bases and J by 1 base, 3 bases remained unmatched. Germline V gives CDR1 SGHRS, CDR2 YFSETQ. Here the CDR3 reads CASSVTSGSSYEQYF. The CDR3 DNA follows: TGCGCCAGCAGCGTGACTAGCGGGAGTTCCTACGAGCAGTACTTC.

The rearrangement uses TRBV7-2 and TRBJ2-5; D is perhaps TRBD1 or TRBD2 (5 bases each). The assigned J gene may be wrong: the sequence end matches TRBJ2-7 better. Germline CDR1 and CDR2: SGHTA and FQGNSA. The CDR3 runs 15 residues. CDR3: CASSSKTGTHYEQYF. The CDR3 bases are TGTGCCAGCAGCTCCAAAACCGGGACCCACTACGAGCAGTACTTC.

The chain joins TRBV5-1 to TRBJ2-7; 9 bases agree with TRBD1. Germline-derived CDR1 and CDR2 are SGHRS and YFSETQ. J was trimmed by 5 bases and V by 3 bases; bases with no gene match: 9. The CDR3 is made up of 15 amino acids. CDR3 in amino acids: CASSSAGQGEHEQYF. CDR3 bases: TGCGCCAGCAGCTCGGCGGGACAGGGCGAGCACGAGCAGTACTTC.

The chain combines TRBV7-8 with TRBJ2-7, with D perhaps TRBD2 (5 bases). CDR3 length equals 14 residues. The germline V gene has CDR1 SGHVS and CDR2 FQNEAQ. Trimming took off 5 bases at V and 5 bases at J, with 16 bases between the two ends. CDR3 region: CASSPRAAYHEQYF. The CDR3 bases are TGTGCCAGCAGCCCGCGAGCGGCATACCACGAGCAGTACTTC.

The chain has TRBV19 and TRBJ2-3, with 9 nucleotides matching TRBD2. The CDR3 covers 18 residues. Germline assignment: CDR1 LNHDA and CDR2 SQIVND (reference sequence). V lost 7 bases, J lost 4 bases, and 18 bases stayed unmatched. The CDR3 DNA reads TGTGCCAGTACCAACGCCCGGAGGGCTAGCGGGGCCTCAGATACGCAGTATTTT. Translating gives CASTNARRASGASDTQYF.

This clone appeared many times. The CDR3 loop is CAWTAGYNEQFF. The DNA of the CDR3 is TGTGCCTGGACTGCAGGGTACAATGAGCAGTTCTTC. The V call is TRBV30, the J call TRBJ2-1; weak D call: TRBD1 (5 bases). The CDR3 extends over 12 amino acids. The germline V and J ends were trimmed by 4 bases and 4 bases, with 8 bases remaining between them. Germline CDR1 is GTSNPN and CDR2 is SVGIG (reference sequence).

In its sample, this clone was seen a few times. V gene TRBV5-6 combines with J gene TRBJ2-1; 9 bases match TRBD2. CDR1 and CDR2 (germline): SGHDT, YYEEEE. With 6 bases clipped from V and 5 bases from J, the junction kept 12 bases outside the gene matches. There are 16 residues in the CDR3. The CDR3 sequence: CASTPVAGGPHNEQFF. DNA of the CDR3: TGTGCCAGCACCCCCGTTGCGGGAGGGCCGCACAATGAGCAGTTCTTC.

This clone was counted only a few times. The V call is TRBV29-1, the J call TRBJ2-3, with a possible D match to TRBD1 (6 bases). This CDR3 spans 13 amino acids. Trimming left V 3 bases short and J 2 bases short, with 9 bases between. Germline CDR1 SQVTM, CDR2 ANQGSEA. Here the CDR3 reads CSVDRQDTDTQYF. CDR3 coding DNA: TGCAGCGTTGACAGACAGGACACAGATACGCAGTATTTT.